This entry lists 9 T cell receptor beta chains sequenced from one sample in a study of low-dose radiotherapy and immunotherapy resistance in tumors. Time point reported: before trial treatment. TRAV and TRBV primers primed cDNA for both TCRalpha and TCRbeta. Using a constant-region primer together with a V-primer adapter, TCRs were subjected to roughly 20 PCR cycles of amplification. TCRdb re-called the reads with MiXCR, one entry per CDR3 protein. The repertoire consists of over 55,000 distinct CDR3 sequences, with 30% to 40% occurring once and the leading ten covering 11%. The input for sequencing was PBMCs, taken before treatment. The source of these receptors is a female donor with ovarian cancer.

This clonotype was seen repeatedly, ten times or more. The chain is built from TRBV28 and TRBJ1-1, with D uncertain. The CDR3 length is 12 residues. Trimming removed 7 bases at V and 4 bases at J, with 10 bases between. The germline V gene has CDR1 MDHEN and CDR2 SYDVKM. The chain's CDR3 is CASTQRSTEAFF. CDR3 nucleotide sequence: TGTGCCAGCACCCAAAGGAGCACTGAAGCTTTCTTT.

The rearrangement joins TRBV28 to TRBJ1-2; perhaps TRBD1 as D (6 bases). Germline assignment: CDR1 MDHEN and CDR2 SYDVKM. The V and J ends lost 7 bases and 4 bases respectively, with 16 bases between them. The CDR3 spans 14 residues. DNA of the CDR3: TGTGCCAGCATCGGCGGGGGCAGTATCTATGGCTACACCTTC. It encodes CASIGGGSIYGYTF.

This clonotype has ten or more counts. The CDR3 region is CASRRTGGMRAQPQHF. For the CDR3, the DNA is TGTGCCAGCAGGAGGACAGGGGGAATGAGGGCTCAGCCCCAGCATTTT. V gene TRBV6-5 combines with J gene TRBJ1-5; 10 bases are a match to TRBD1. CDR3 length: 16 residues. The V gene end was trimmed by 6 bases and the J gene end by 6 bases; junction bases not matched to a gene: 11. Germline V gives CDR1 MNHEY, CDR2 SVGAGI.

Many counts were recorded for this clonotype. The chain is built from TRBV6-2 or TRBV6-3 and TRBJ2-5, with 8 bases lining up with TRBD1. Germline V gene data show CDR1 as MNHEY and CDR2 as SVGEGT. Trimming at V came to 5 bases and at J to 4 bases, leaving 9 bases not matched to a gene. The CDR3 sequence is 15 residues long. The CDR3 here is CASSPRQGRGETQYF. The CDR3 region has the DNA TGTGCCAGCAGTCCCCGACAGGGGCGAGGAGAGACCCAGTACTTC.

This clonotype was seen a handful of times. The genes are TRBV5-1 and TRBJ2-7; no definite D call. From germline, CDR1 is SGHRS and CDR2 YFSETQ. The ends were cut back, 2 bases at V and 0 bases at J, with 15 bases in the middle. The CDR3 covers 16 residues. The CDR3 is CASSFRTTPDSYEQYF. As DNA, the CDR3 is TGCGCCAGCAGCTTTCGCACCACTCCAGACTCCTACGAGCAGTACTTC. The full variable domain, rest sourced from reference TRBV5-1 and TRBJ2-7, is KAGVTQTPRYLIKTRGQQVTLSCSPISGHRSVSWYQQTPGQGLQFLFEYFSETQRNKGNFPGRFSGRQFSNSRSEMNVSTLELGDSALYLCASSFRTTPDSYEQYFGPGTRLTVT.

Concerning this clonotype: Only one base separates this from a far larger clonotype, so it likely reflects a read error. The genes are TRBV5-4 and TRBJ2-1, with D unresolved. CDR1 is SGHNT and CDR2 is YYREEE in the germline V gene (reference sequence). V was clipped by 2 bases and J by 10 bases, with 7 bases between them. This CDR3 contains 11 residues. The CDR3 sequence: CASSFSHEQFF. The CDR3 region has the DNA TGTGCCAGCAGCTTTAGCCACGAGCAGTTCTTC.

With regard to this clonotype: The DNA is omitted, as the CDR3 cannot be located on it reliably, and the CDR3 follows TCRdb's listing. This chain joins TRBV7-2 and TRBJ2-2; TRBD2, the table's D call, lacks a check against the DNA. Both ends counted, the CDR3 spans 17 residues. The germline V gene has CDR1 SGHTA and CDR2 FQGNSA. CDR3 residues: CASSEGLGLGIGELFFF.

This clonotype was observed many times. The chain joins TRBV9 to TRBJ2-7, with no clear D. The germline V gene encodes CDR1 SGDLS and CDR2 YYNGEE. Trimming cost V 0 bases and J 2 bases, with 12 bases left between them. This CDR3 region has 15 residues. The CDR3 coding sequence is TGTGCCAGCAGCGTAGAGGCTGGCAGCCCCTACGAGCAGTACTTC. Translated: CASSVEAGSPYEQYF. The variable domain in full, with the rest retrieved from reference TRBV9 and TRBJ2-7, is DSGVTQTPKHLITATGQRVTLRCSPRSGDLSVYWYQQSLDQGLQFLIQYYNGEERAKGNILERFSAQQFPDLHSELNLSSLELGDSALYFCASSVEAGSPYEQYFGPGTRLTVT.

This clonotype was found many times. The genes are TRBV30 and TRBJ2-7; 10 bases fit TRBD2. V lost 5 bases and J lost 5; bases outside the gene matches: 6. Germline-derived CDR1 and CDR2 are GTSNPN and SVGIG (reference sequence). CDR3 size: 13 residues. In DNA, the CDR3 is TGTGCCTGGTCTAGCGGGGGTTTCAACGAGCAGTACTTC. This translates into CAWSSGGFNEQYF.